Here is one T cell receptor beta chain with its context. Generated by immunoSEQ multiplex PCR, the TCRdb table keeps only in-frame clones and is missing some. Here the sample spans a few hundred thousand clones, roughly nine tenths being singletons. The sample is drawn from a study of blood T cell repertoires in COVID-19. The CDR3 length is 15 residues. V lost 2 bases to trimming and J lost 3 bases; unmatched junction nucleotides: 7. Germline values: CDR1 SQVTM, CDR2 ANQGSEA. This clonotype originated in a man between 60 and 75 years old with acute or convalescent COVID-19. The chain employs TRBV29-1 and TRBJ2-3; 8 nucleotides match TRBD2. Sequencing was done on a sample of peripheral blood. The CDR3, as DNA: TGCAGCGTTGAAAGGGTTACGGGAGGGACAGATACGCAGTATTTT. The encoded protein is CSVERVTGGTDTQYF.